The next 2 T cell receptor beta chains were all read from a single sample in a study of T-cell reconstitution after alpha-beta-depleted transplantation in children. A library of TCRbeta sequences, prepared with unique molecular identifiers, was generated. TCRdb re-analysed the PCR reads in MiXCR, keeping a single row per CDR3 protein. The sample includes more than 200,000 distinct CDR3 sequences, roughly a sixth of them seen just once. The input for sequencing was PBMCs, mostly from graft donor cells, taken 360 days after TCRalphabeta/CD19-depleted stem cell transplant. These receptor sequences come from a male patient aged 2 to 9 who had a stem cell transplant for acute lymphoblastic leukemia, so the T cells may come from the graft donor.

This clonotype was found a few times. The chain is built from TRBV6-2 or TRBV6-3 and TRBJ2-7; 7 nucleotides align to TRBD2. V gave up 5 bases and J gave up 1 base; unmatched junction bases: 8. The CDR3 totals 15 residues. The germline V gene encodes CDR1 MNHEY and CDR2 SVGEGT. CDR3 in amino acids: CASSTSGGLSYEQYF. CDR3 DNA sequence: TGTGCCAGCAGTACCTCGGGGGGACTTTCCTACGAGCAGTACTTC.

This clonotype was recorded once. V gene TRBV7-3 combines with J gene TRBJ2-1; 7 bases match TRBD1. Trimming took 5 bases from V and 6 from J; bases not matched to a gene: 4. Germline V gives CDR1 SGHTA, CDR2 FQGTGA. This CDR3 has 13 residues. The CDR3 DNA is TGTGCCAGCAGCCCGCCAGGGGGCAATGAGCAGTTCTTC. Residues: CASSPPGGNEQFF.